One and the same sample provided the 26 T cell receptor beta chains below, sequenced in a study of T cells in Graves' hyperthyroidism and ophthalmopathy. The CDR3 regions of TCR beta were amplified from RNA transcripts. Carried out on the TCR CDR3, a first-round RT-PCR used the HTBI primer set. TCRdb called the multiplex PCR reads again in MiXCR, with one record for every CDR3 protein. Here the sample spans approximately 400,000 distinct CDR3 sequences, less than 20% being singletons. Sequencing was performed on blood. These receptors all stem from a young woman with Graves' hyperthyroidism.

This clonotype came up once. This chain links TRBV12-3 or TRBV12-4 with TRBJ1-3; maybe TRBD1 (6 bases). The CDR3 loop spans 18 amino acids. Between the trimmed V and J ends, which lost 0 bases and 0 bases, there was a span of 15 bases. CDR3: CASSLALWTVDSGNTIYF. Written as DNA, the CDR3 is TGTGCCAGCAGTTTAGCGCTATGGACAGTAGACTCTGGAAACACCATATATTTT.

This clonotype was detected many times. This sequence joins TRBV7-9 and TRBJ2-7; TRBD2 matches at 14 bases. The germline CDR1 and CDR2 sequences are SEHNR and FQNEAQ (reference sequence). V lost 5 bases, J lost 0 bases, and 6 bases stayed unmatched. The CDR3 loop spans 17 amino acids. CDR3 protein: CASSPGLAGVSSYEQYF. The DNA of the CDR3 is TGTGCCAGCAGCCCGGGACTAGCGGGAGTAAGCTCCTACGAGCAGTACTTC.

The chain has TRBV6-1 and TRBJ1-3; 7 positions match TRBD1. Germline V CDR1 and CDR2: MNHNS, SASEGT. J lost 2 bases, V lost 5 bases, and 3 bases had no gene match. The CDR3 length is 14 residues. The CDR3 region is CASSTDRAGNTIYF. The CDR3 nucleotides read TGTGCCAGCAGTACCGACAGGGCTGGAAACACCATATATTTT.

This chain links TRBV19 with TRBJ2-2; D is ambiguous. V was trimmed by 7 bases and J by 5 bases, leaving 8 bases between them. The CDR3 is 12 amino acids. Germline V gives CDR1 LNHDA, CDR2 SQIVND (reference sequence). The CDR3 coding sequence is TGTGCCAGTATCTCCGTGACCGGGGAGCTGTTTTTT. Translating gives CASISVTGELFF.

This clonotype was detected ten times or more. V is TRBV28 and J is TRBJ1-5; weak D call: TRBD1 (6 bases). The V and J ends lost 6 bases and 2 bases respectively, with 14 bases between them. The germline CDR1 and CDR2 sequences are MDHEN and SYDVKM. This CDR3 has 15 residues. CDR3 bases: TGTGCCAGCAGACAGGGTCTCCTAGGCAATCAGCCCCAGCATTTT. The encoded protein is CASRQGLLGNQPQHF.

The rearrangement joins TRBV20-1 to TRBJ2-3; TRBD1 is a possible D gene (5 bases). The CDR3 has 13 residues. The germline CDR1 and CDR2 sequences are DFQATT and SNEGSKA (reference sequence). V was cut by 3 bases and J by 0 bases, with 7 bases left in between. In nucleotides, the CDR3 is TGCAGTGCTAGGGGGCGAAGCACAGATACGCAGTATTTT. Translation gives CSARGRSTDTQYF.

This chain uses TRBV4-2 with TRBJ1-4; D gene ambiguous. Germline CDR1 is LGHNA and CDR2 is YNFKEQ. With 4 bases removed from V and 2 bases from J, the gap between germline ends came to 11 bases. CDR3 length: 15 amino acids. The DNA for the CDR3 is TGTGCCAGCAGCCCACGAATTGCGACTAATGAAAAACTGTTTTTT. Encoded protein: CASSPRIATNEKLFF.

This clonotype has a single count. The chain recombines TRBV5-4 with TRBJ1-1; 11 positions match TRBD1. The CDR3 is 16 residues long. V was pared by 5 bases and J by 1 base, with 7 bases of the junction left unmatched. Germline V gives CDR1 SGHNT, CDR2 YYREEE (reference sequence). CDR3: CASRRGTGGQNTEAFF. The CDR3 DNA sequence: TGTGCCAGCAGGCGCGGGACAGGGGGACAGAACACTGAAGCTTTCTTT.

The chain has TRBV12-3 or TRBV12-4 and TRBJ2-4; maybe TRBD1 (7 bases). This CDR3 has 15 amino acids. Trimming stripped 3 bases from V and 8 bases from J, with 17 bases between. The CDR3 protein is CASSLEGARMDIQYF. DNA for the CDR3: TGTGCCAGCAGTTTGGAGGGGGCTAGGATGGACATTCAGTACTTC.

This clonotype was detected only a few times. CDR3 residues: CASSTLRAGGYNEQFF. The CDR3 DNA reads TGTGCCAGTAGTACCCTGAGGGCAGGGGGCTACAATGAGCAGTTCTTC. The V and J genes are TRBV19 and TRBJ2-1, with 7 bases that match TRBD1. The CDR3 is 16 residues long. Germline loops: CDR1 LNHDA, CDR2 SQIVND (reference sequence). V dropped 4 bases and J dropped 3; count of bases not matched to a gene: 9.

Ten or more counts support this clonotype. The V gene is TRBV20-1, the J gene TRBJ1-3, with 8 bases lining up with TRBD1. V lost 2 bases to trimming and J lost 4 bases; unmatched junction nucleotides: 7. CDR3 size: 15 residues. CDR1 is DFQATT and CDR2 is SNEGSKA in the germline V gene (reference sequence). The CDR3: CSARWTGRSGNTIYF. In DNA, the CDR3 is TGCAGTGCTAGATGGACAGGGAGGTCCGGAAACACCATATATTTT.

The chain combines TRBV10-2 with TRBJ1-5; D is uncertain. Germline CDR1 reads WSHSY; CDR2 reads SAAADI. Trimming removed 1 base at V and 12 bases at J, with 7 bases between. CDR3 length equals 11 residues. As DNA, the CDR3 is TGCGCCAGCAGTGAGTTTCGGGTCCAGCATTTT. Translated: CASSEFRVQHF.

This clonotype was counted at least ten times. The chain links TRBV7-2 to TRBJ1-2, with D unclear. The germline V and J ends were trimmed by 5 bases and 7 bases, with 20 bases remaining between them. CDR1 and CDR2 (germline): SGHTA, FQGNSA. The CDR3 contains 15 residues. The CDR3 spells CASSAGSAGKGGYTF. CDR3 nucleotides: TGTGCCAGCAGCGCCGGATCGGCAGGAAAGGGTGGCTACACCTTC. The full variable domain, completed using reference TRBV7-2 and TRBJ1-2, is GAGVSQSPSNKVTEKGKDVELRCDPISGHTALYWYRQSLGQGLEFLIYFQGNSAPDKSGLPSDRFSAERTGGSVSTLTIQRTQQEDSAVYLCASSAGSAGKGGYTFGSGTRLTVV.

This clonotype was detected a few times. The rearrangement uses TRBV20-1 and TRBJ2-7; TRBD2 might be the D (5 bases). Germline CDR1 is DFQATT and CDR2 is SNEGSKA (reference sequence). This CDR3 contains 14 residues. V shed 3 bases and J shed 6 bases, with 18 bases lying between them. CDR3 in amino acids: CSASRGLRRVEQYF. CDR3 bases: TGCAGTGCTAGCCGTGGACTGCGGCGGGTCGAGCAGTACTTC.

The rearrangement joins TRBV15 to TRBJ2-7; TRBD2 is a possible D gene (5 bases). CDR1 and CDR2 (germline): LNHNV, YYDKDF (reference sequence). The CDR3 is made up of 15 amino acids. Between the trimmed V and J ends, which lost 3 bases and 3 bases, there was a span of 15 bases. The DNA for the CDR3 is TGTGCCACCAGCAGCAGGACTTCCTCTAGCTACGAGCAGTACTTC. This encodes CATSSRTSSSYEQYF.

This clonotype has a count of ten or more. The CDR3 nucleotides read TGCAGTGCTAGAGATATGCAATCGAGCTCCTACAATGAGCAGTTCTTC. This translates into CSARDMQSSSYNEQFF. The rearrangement joins TRBV20-1 to TRBJ2-1; no firm D call. Trimming removed 0 bases from V and 0 bases from J, with 12 bases in between. Germline loops: CDR1 DFQATT, CDR2 SNEGSKA (reference sequence). The CDR3 has 16 amino acids.

With respect to this clonotype: With a much larger clone just one base away, this may be a read error. This chain uses TRBV28 with TRBJ2-7; 7 bases are shared with TRBD2. The germline V gene has CDR1 MDHEN and CDR2 SYDVKM. Unmatched junction bases numbered 13, after V lost 4 bases and J lost 7 bases. CDR3 size: 15 residues. CDR3 amino acids: CASSYGLTGGYEQYF. CDR3 nucleotide sequence: TGTGCCAGCAGTTATGGCCTAACGGGAGGTTATGAGCAGTACTTC.

This clonotype came up many times. The chain carries TRBV6-2 or TRBV6-3 and TRBJ2-1; no clear D. CDR1 MNHEY and CDR2 SVGEGT come from the germline V gene. Trimming pared 4 bases from V and 8 bases from J, leaving 12 bases between. The CDR3 contains 13 residues. The CDR3 region is CASSFLQPYEQFF. In DNA form, the CDR3 reads TGTGCCAGCAGTTTCCTCCAGCCCTATGAGCAGTTCTTC.

This clonotype was counted many times. The chain carries TRBV15 and TRBJ2-7; no firm D call. Germline V gives CDR1 LNHNV, CDR2 YYDKDF (reference sequence). V was cut by 5 bases and J by 1 base, with 6 bases left in between. This CDR3 spans 12 amino acids. The CDR3 DNA reads as TGTGCCACCAGCGAACAGTCCTACGAGCAGTACTTC. This encodes CATSEQSYEQYF.

The chain couples TRBV10-3 to TRBJ2-1, with D tentatively TRBD2 (7 bases). Trimming took 5 bases from V and 12 from J, leaving 11 bases between them. Germline V gives CDR1 ENHRY, CDR2 SYGVKD. This CDR3 spans 11 amino acids. CDR3 residues: CAISTGGLQFF. Here the CDR3 DNA reads TGTGCCATCAGTACCGGGGGGCTGCAGTTCTTC.

This clonotype was seen more than once but under ten times. V usage is TRBV9 and J usage is TRBJ1-1; D unresolved. CDR1 SGDLS and CDR2 YYNGEE come from the germline V gene. This CDR3 is 13 amino acids long. Trimming shortened V by 0 bases and J by 1 base, and 4 bases separated the two germline ends. This CDR3 reads CASSVGENTEAFF. The CDR3 region has the DNA TGTGCCAGCAGCGTAGGGGAGAACACTGAAGCTTTCTTT. The full variable domain, completed using reference TRBV9 and TRBJ1-1, is DSGVTQTPKHLITATGQRVTLRCSPRSGDLSVYWYQQSLDQGLQFLIQYYNGEERAKGNILERFSAQQFPDLHSELNLSSLELGDSALYFCASSVGENTEAFFGQGTRLTVV.

This clonotype was seen at least ten times. The genes are TRBV12-5 and TRBJ2-5; D is unclear. Between the trimmed V and J ends, which lost 4 bases and 4 bases, there was a span of 7 bases. The germline V gene encodes CDR1 LGHNT and CDR2 FRNRAP. The CDR3 extends over 12 amino acids. The DNA of the CDR3 is TGTGCTAGTGGTTGGTTAGGAGAGACCCAGTACTTC. This codes for CASGWLGETQYF.

There are many counts of this clonotype. The gene calls are TRBV9 and TRBJ2-5, with 7 bases matching TRBD1. The germline V gene has CDR1 SGDLS and CDR2 YYNGEE. The CDR3 has 15 residues. The V segment lost 0 bases and the J segment 4 bases; nucleotides outside the gene matches: 6. The CDR3 loop is CASSVGQGSRETQYF. The CDR3 DNA reads TGTGCCAGCAGCGTAGGACAGGGTTCACGAGAGACCCAGTACTTC.

Only a few counts were recorded for this clonotype. CDR3 DNA sequence: TGTGCCAGCAGCCTGAAAACCGCGACACGAAAAGAGACCCAGTACTTC. It codes for CASSLKTATRKETQYF. The chain joins TRBV7-8 to TRBJ2-5; D gene ambiguous. The V end was cut by 5 bases, the J end by 3 bases, with 19 bases between. This CDR3 spans 16 amino acids. Germline V gene lookup returns CDR1 SGHVS and CDR2 FQNEAQ.

The genes are TRBV6-2 or TRBV6-3 and TRBJ1-4, with D unclear. The CDR3 has 14 residues. Germline V gives CDR1 MNHEY, CDR2 SVGEGT. Trimming removed 2 bases at V and 8 bases at J, with 12 bases between. As DNA, the CDR3 is TGTGCCAGCAGTTACGTAAAGGGTTACGAAAAACTGTTTTTT. This encodes CASSYVKGYEKLFF.

This clonotype occurred a few times. The gene calls are TRBV4-1 and TRBJ2-3, with TRBD2 matching 10 bases. This CDR3 is built from 16 residues. Per germline, CDR1 MGHRA and CDR2 YSYEKL. The J segment lost 1 base and the V segment lost 2 bases, leaving 3 bases of the junction unmatched. The CDR3 protein is CASSQILAGGTDTQYF. CDR3 nucleotides: TGCGCCAGCAGCCAAATCCTAGCGGGGGGCACAGATACGCAGTATTTT.